The 10 T cell receptor beta chains given below trace back to one sample, sequenced in a study of T cell responses to AZD1222 COVID-19 vaccine. Method: immunoSEQ multiplex PCR; TCRdb's copy keeps in-frame clones and lacks some. The data show about 81,000 clones, over 75% seen once. The sample was peripheral blood, taken 28 days after the second AZD1222 dose. These receptors all stem from an adult who received the AZD1222 COVID-19 vaccine.

The rearrangement links TRBV7-9 to TRBJ1-4, with D possibly matching TRBD1 (5 bases). V was cut by 5 bases and J by 1 base, with 11 bases left in between. This CDR3 spans 15 amino acids. Germline lookup yields CDR1 SEHNR and CDR2 FQNEAQ (reference sequence). The DNA for the CDR3 is TGTGCCAGCAGCAGCACAGGAGGAACTAATGAAAAACTGTTTTTT. Its protein product is CASSSTGGTNEKLFF.

The rearrangement uses TRBV11-2 and TRBJ1-3; TRBD1 matches 7 bases. CDR1 SGHAT and CDR2 FQNNGV come from the germline V gene. The J segment lost 6 bases and the V segment lost 5 bases, leaving 7 bases of the junction unmatched. CDR3 length equals 14 residues. The CDR3 coding sequence is TGTGCCAGCAGCGACGACAGGGTTGTAAACACCATATATTTT. This translates into CASSDDRVVNTIYF.

The chain is built from TRBV7-2 and TRBJ2-5; 15 positions match TRBD2. The V segment lost 4 bases and the J segment 7 bases; nucleotides outside the gene matches: 10. Germline V gene data show CDR1 as SGHTA and CDR2 as FQGNSA. This CDR3 contains 17 residues. Here the CDR3 reads CASSSPGTSGGSVTQYF. The CDR3 region has the DNA TGTGCCAGCAGCTCCCCGGGGACTAGCGGGGGGTCGGTGACCCAGTACTTC.

The chain has TRBV6-1 and TRBJ1-3; D call uncertain. Germline lookup yields CDR1 MNHNS and CDR2 SASEGT. The CDR3 runs 12 residues. V was clipped by 3 bases and J by 4 bases, with 4 bases between them. The DNA of the CDR3 is TGTGCCAGCAGTGACCAAGGAAACACCATATATTTT. Amino acid sequence: CASSDQGNTIYF.

V and J are TRBV3-1 (or the pseudogene TRBV3-2) and TRBJ2-3, with D tentatively TRBD2 (6 bases). This CDR3 is 15 amino acids long. CDR1 is LGHDT, CDR2 YNNKEL, per germline (reference sequence). The V end was cut by 3 bases, the J end by 0 bases, with 10 bases between. The CDR3 DNA follows: TGTGCCAGCAGCCACGGGGGATCTAGCACAGATACGCAGTATTTT. The encoded protein is CASSHGGSSTDTQYF.

The J gene is TRBJ1-1, the V gene TRBV30; TRBD1 is a possible D gene (5 bases). CDR1 GTSNPN and CDR2 SVGIG come from the germline V gene (reference sequence). The V end was cut by 4 bases, the J end by 2 bases, with 11 bases between. The CDR3 spans 13 residues. This CDR3 is CAWTGHFNTEAFF. The DNA of the CDR3 is TGTGCCTGGACCGGACACTTCAACACTGAAGCTTTCTTT.

The chain is built from TRBV24-1 and TRBJ2-3; 7 bases line up with TRBD2. After removal of 4 bases from V and 2 bases from J, the junction contained 11 bases not matched to a gene. This CDR3 is 17 amino acids long. Germline CDR1 is KGHDR and CDR2 is SFDVKD. The CDR3 DNA is TGTGCCACCAGTGAACATCCGGGACTACCCTACACAGATACGCAGTATTTT. It translates to CATSEHPGLPYTDTQYF.

The J gene is TRBJ2-3, the V gene TRBV5-5, with a weak D call TRBD1 (8 bases). The CDR3 covers 16 residues. The germline CDR1 and CDR2 sequences are SGHKS and YYEKEE (reference sequence). V dropped 4 bases and J dropped 4 bases, with 19 bases sitting between them. The CDR3 nucleotides are TGTGCCAGCAGCACCACAGGGGGGGCGCGGGCAGATACGCAGTATTTT. Amino acid sequence: CASSTTGGARADTQYF.

V usage is TRBV6-5 and J usage is TRBJ1-1; 7 bases match TRBD1. Germline values: CDR1 MNHEY, CDR2 SVGAGI. Trimming removed 6 bases from V and 8 bases from J; junction bases left unmatched: 12. The CDR3 contains 14 residues. CDR3 region: CASSYPGQSKEAFF. CDR3 in DNA: TGTGCCAGCAGCTACCCGGGACAGAGTAAAGAAGCTTTCTTT.

The chain combines TRBV28 with TRBJ2-5, with 8 nucleotides matching TRBD1. The CDR3 has 16 residues. V was pared by 8 bases and J by 1 base, with 12 bases of the junction left unmatched. Germline V gene data show CDR1 as MDHEN and CDR2 as SYDVKM. CDR3 DNA: TGTGCCAGCTTGACAGGGGTTGGGAAGCCCCAAGAGACCCAGTACTTC. This codes for CASLTGVGKPQETQYF. Supplemented by reference TRBV28 and TRBJ2-5, the full variable domain reads DVKVTQSSRYLVKRTGEKVFLECVQDMDHENMFWYRQDPGLGLRLIYFSYDVKMKEKGDIPEGYSVSREKKERFSLILESASTNQTSMYLCASLTGVGKPQETQYFGPGTRLLVL.